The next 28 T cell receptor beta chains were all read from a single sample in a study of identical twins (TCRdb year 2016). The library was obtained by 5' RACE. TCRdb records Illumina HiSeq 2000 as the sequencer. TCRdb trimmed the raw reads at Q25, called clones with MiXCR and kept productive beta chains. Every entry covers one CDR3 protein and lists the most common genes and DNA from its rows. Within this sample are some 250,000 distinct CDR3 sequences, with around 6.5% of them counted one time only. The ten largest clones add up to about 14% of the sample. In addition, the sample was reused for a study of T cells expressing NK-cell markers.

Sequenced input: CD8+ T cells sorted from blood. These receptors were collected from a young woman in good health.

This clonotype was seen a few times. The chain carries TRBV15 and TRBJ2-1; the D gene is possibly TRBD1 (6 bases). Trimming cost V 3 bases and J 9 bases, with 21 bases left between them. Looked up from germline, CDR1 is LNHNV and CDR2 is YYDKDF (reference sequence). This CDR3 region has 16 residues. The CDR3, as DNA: TGTGCCACCAGCAGCCCCAGTGGAGACAGGTTTGGTGAGCAGTTCTTC. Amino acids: CATSSPSGDRFGEQFF.

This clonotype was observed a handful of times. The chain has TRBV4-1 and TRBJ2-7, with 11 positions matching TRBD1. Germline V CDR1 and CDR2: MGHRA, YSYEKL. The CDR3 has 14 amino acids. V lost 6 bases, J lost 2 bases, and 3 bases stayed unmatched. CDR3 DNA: TGCGCCAGCAGACCGGGACAGGGGGCCTACGAGCAGTACTTC. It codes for CASRPGQGAYEQYF.

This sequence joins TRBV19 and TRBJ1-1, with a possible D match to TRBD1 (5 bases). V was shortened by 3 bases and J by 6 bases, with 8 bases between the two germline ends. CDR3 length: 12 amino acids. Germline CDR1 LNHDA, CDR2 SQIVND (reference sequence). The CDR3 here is CASSIGDPEAFF. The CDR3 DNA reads TGTGCCAGTAGTATTGGGGACCCTGAAGCTTTCTTT. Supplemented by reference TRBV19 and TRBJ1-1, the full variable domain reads DGGITQSPKYLFRKEGQNVTLSCEQNLNHDAMYWYRQDPGQGLRLIYYSQIVNDFQKGDIAEGYSVSREKKESFPLTVTSAQKNPTAFYLCASSIGDPEAFFGQGTRLTVV.

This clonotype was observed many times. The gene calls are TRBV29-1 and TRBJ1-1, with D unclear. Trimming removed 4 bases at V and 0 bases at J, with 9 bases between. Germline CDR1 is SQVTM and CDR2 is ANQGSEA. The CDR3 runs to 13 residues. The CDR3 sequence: CSVGILMNTEAFF. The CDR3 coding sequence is TGCAGCGTTGGAATCTTAATGAACACTGAAGCTTTCTTT. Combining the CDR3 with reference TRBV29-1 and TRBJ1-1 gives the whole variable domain SAVISQKPSRDICQRGTSLTIQCQVDSQVTMMFWYRQQPGQSLTLIATANQGSEATYESGFVIDKFPISRPNLTFSTLTVSNMSPEDSSIYLCSVGILMNTEAFFGQGTRLTVV.

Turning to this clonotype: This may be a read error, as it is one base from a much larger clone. For the CDR3, the DNA is TGTGCCAGCAGCTTGGGCAGGTACTACGAGCAGTACTTC. Amino acid sequence: CASSLGRYYEQYF. This chain uses TRBV5-6 with TRBJ2-7; D is unclear. Germline CDR1 reads SGHDT; CDR2 reads YYEEEE. The CDR3 length is 13 residues. The V end lost 0 bases, the J end lost 3 bases, and 7 bases lay between the germline ends.

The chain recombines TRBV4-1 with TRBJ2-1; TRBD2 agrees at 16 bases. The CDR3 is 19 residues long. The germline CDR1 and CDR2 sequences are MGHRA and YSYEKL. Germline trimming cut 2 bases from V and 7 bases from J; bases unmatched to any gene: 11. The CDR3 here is CASSQFGGTSGGDGNEQFF. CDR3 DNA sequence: TGCGCCAGCAGCCAATTTGGAGGGACTAGCGGGGGGGATGGTAATGAGCAGTTCTTC.

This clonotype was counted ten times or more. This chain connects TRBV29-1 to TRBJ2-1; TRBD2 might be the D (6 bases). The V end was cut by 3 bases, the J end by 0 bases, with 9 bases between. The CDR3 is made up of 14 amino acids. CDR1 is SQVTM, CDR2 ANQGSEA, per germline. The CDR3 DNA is TGCAGCGTTGATCACGGGAGCTCCTACAATGAGCAGTTCTTC. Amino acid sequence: CSVDHGSSYNEQFF.

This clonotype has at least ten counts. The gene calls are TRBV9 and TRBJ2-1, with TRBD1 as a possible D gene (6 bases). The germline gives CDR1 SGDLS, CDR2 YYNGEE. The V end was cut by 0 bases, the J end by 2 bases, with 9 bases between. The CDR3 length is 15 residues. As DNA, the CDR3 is TGTGCCAGCAGCGTAGGAGGGGGAGCCTACAATGAGCAGTTCTTC. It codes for CASSVGGGAYNEQFF.

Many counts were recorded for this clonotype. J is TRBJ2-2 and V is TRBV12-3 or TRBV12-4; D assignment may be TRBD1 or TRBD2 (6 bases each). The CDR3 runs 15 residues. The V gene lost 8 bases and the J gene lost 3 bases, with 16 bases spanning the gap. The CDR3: CASQVGGIDTGELFF. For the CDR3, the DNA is TGTGCCAGCCAAGTGGGGGGCATCGACACCGGGGAGCTGTTTTTT.

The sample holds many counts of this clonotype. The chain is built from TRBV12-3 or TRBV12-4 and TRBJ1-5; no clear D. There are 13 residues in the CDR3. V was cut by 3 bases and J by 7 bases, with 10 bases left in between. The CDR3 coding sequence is TGTGCCAGCAGTTTCATAGGGTTGCAGCCCCAGCATTTT. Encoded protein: CASSFIGLQPQHF.

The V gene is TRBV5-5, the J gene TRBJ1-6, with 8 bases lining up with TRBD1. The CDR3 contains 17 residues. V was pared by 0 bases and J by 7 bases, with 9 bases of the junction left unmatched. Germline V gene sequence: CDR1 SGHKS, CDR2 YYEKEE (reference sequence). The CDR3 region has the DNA TGTGCCAGCAGCTTGGTTTTGGCAGGGGGCCTAAATTCACCCCTCCACTTT. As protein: CASSLVLAGGLNSPLHF.

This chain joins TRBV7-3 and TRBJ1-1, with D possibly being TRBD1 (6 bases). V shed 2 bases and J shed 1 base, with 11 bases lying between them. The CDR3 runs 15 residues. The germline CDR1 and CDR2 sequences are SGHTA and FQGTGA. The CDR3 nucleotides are TGTGCCAGCAGCTTATACCCAGGGGCGAACACTGAAGCTTTCTTT. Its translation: CASSLYPGANTEAFF.

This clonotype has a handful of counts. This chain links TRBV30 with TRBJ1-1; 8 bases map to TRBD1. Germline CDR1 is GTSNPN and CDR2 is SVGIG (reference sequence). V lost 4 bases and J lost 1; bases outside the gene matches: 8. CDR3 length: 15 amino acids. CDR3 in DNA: TGTGCCTGGAATCTTGGGACAGGCGGGAACACTGAAGCTTTCTTT. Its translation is CAWNLGTGGNTEAFF.

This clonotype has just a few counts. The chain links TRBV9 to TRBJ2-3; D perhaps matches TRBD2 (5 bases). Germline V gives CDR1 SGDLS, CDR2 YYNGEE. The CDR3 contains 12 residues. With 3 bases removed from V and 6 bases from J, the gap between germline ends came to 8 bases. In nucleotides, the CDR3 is TGTGCCAGCAGCGCCGGGGTGGATACGCAGTATTTT. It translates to CASSAGVDTQYF.

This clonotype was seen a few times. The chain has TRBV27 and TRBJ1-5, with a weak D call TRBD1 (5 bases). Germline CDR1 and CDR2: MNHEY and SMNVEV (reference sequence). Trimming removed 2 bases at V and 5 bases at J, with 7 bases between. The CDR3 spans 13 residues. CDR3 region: CASSLLGDQPQHF. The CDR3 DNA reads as TGTGCCAGCAGTTTACTAGGGGATCAGCCCCAGCATTTT.

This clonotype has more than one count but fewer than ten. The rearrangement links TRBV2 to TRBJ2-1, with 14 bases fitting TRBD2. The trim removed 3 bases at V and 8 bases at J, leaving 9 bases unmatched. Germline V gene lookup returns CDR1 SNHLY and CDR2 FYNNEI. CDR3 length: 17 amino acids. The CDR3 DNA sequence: TGTGCCAGCAGTGATTTCTCCGGGACTAGCGGGAGTGATGAGCAGTTCTTC. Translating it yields CASSDFSGTSGSDEQFF.

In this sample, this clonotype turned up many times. For the CDR3, the DNA is TGTGCCAGCAGCTTGGGGGACAGTAACTATGGCTACACCTTC. Encoded protein: CASSLGDSNYGYTF. This chain connects TRBV5-4 to TRBJ1-2; 7 nucleotides align to TRBD1. Losses at the gene ends were 0 bases for V and 1 base for J; bases not matched to a gene: 0. The CDR3 loop spans 14 amino acids. CDR1 and CDR2 (germline): SGHNT, YYREEE (reference sequence).

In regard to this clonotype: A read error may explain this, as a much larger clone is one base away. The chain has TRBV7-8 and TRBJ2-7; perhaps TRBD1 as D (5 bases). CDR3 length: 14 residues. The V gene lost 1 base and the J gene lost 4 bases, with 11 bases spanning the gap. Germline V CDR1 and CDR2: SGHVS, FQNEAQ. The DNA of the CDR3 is TGTGCCAGCAGCTTAGTAGGCAGGGCTTACGAGCAGTACTTC. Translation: CASSLVGRAYEQYF. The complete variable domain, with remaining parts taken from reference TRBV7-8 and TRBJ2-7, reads GAGVSQSPRYKVAKRGQDVALRCDPISGHVSLFWYQQALGQGPEFLTYFQNEAQLDKSGLPSDRFFAERPEGSVSTLKIQRTQQEDSAVYLCASSLVGRAYEQYFGPGTRLTVT.

CDR3 DNA: TGTGCCTGGAGCGACGGCCGGCGTGGCTACACCTTC. Translation gives CAWSDGRRGYTF. The genes are TRBV30 and TRBJ1-2, with D unclear. Germline V gives CDR1 GTSNPN, CDR2 SVGIG (reference sequence). The CDR3 has 12 amino acids. Trimming pared 3 bases from V and 7 bases from J, leaving 12 bases between. Full variable domain (missing parts from reference TRBV30 and TRBJ1-2): SQTIHQWPATLVQPVGSPLSLECTVEGTSNPNLYWYRQAAGRGLQLLFYSVGIGQISSEVPQNLSASRPQDRQFILSSKKLLLSDSGFYLCAWSDGRRGYTFGSGTRLTVV.

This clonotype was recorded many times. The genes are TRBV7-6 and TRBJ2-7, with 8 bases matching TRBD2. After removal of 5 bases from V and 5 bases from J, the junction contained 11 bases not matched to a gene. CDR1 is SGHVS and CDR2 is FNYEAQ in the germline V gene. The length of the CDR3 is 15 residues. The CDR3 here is CASSPIPGLVHEQYF. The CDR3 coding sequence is TGTGCCAGCAGCCCCATACCGGGACTAGTCCACGAGCAGTACTTC.

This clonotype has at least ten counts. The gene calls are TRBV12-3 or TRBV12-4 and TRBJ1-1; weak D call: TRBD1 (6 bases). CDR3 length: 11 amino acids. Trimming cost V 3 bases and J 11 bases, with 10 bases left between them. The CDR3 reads CASSFSGAAFF. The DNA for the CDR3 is TGTGCCAGCAGTTTTTCAGGGGCTGCTTTCTTT.

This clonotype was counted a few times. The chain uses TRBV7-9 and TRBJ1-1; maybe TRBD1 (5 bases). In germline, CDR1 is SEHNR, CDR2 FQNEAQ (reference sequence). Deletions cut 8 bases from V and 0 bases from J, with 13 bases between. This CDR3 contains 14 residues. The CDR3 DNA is TGTGCCAGCGAGGGGAAGCACATGAACACTGAAGCTTTCTTT. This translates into CASEGKHMNTEAFF.

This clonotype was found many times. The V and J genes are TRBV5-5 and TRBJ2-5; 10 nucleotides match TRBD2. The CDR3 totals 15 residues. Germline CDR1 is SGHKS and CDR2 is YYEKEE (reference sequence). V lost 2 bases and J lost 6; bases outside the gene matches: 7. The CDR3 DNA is TGTGCCAGCAGCTTTATGTCTAGCGGGGGAAAGACCCAGTACTTC. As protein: CASSFMSSGGKTQYF.

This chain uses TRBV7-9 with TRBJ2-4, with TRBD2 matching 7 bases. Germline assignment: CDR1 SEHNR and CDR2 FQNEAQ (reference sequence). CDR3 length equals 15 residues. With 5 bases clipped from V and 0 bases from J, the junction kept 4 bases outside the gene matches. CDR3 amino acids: CASSPTSEAKNIQYF. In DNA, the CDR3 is TGTGCCAGCAGCCCCACTAGCGAAGCCAAAAACATTCAGTACTTC.

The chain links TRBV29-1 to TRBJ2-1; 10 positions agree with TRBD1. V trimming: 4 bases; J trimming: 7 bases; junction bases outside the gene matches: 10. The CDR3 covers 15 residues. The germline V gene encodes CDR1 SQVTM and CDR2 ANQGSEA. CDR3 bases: TGCAGCGTTGTGGGGGACAGGGGAATCAGGAATGAGCAGTTCTTC. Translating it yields CSVVGDRGIRNEQFF.

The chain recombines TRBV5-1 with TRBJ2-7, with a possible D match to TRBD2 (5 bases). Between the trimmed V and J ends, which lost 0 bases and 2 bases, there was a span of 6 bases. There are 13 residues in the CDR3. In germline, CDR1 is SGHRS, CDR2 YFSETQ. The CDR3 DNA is TGCGCCAGCAGCTTGGAGGAGGCCTACGAGCAGTACTTC. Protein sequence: CASSLEEAYEQYF.

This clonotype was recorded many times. Written as DNA, the CDR3 is TGCGCCAGCAGCCAAGCCGCCGGCGCGAACACCGGGGAGCTGTTTTTT. Its translation: CASSQAAGANTGELFF. The rearrangement joins TRBV4-3 to TRBJ2-2; D gene unclear. Trimming removed 1 base from V and 0 bases from J, with 9 bases in between. The CDR3 has 16 amino acids. Germline CDR1 and CDR2: LGHNA and YSLEER.

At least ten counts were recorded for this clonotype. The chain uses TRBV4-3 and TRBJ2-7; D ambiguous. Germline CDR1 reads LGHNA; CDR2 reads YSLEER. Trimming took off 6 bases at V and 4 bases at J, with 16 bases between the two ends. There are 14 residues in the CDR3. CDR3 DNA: TGCGCCAGCAGTCCCTCGGACCGCCAGTACGAGCAGTACTTC. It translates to CASSPSDRQYEQYF.